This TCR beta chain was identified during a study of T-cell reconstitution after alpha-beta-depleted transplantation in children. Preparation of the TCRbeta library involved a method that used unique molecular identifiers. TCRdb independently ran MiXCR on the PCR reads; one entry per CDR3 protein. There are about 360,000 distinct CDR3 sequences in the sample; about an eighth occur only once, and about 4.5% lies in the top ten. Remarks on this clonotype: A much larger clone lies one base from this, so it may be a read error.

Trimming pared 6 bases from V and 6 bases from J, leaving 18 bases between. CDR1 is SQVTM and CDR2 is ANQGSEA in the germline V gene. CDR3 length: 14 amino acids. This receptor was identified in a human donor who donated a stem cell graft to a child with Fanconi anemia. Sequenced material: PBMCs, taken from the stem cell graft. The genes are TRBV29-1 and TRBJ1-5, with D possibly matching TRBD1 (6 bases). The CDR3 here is CSVAGKGGSQPQHF. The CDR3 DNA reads TGCAGCGTCGCCGGGAAGGGGGGATCTCAGCCCCAGCATTTT.